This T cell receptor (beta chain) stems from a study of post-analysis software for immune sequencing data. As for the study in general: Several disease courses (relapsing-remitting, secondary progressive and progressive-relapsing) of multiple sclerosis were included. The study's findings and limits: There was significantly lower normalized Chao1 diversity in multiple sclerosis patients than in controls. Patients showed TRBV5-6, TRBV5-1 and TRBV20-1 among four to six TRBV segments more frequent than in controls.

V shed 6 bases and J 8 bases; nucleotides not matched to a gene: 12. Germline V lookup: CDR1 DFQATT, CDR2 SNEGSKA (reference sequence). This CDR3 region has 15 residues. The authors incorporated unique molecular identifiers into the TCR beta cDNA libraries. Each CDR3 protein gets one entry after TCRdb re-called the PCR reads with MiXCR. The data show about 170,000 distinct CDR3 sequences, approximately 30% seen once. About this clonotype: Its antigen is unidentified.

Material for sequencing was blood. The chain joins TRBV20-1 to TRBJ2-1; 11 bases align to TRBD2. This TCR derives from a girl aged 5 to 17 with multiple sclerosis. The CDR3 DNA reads TGCAGTGCCCGGATGACTAGCGGGGCTTACGATGAGCAGTTCTTC. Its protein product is CSARMTSGAYDEQFF.